This TCR beta chain was identified in a study of T cells after yellow fever vaccination. Study-wide results and caveats: Clonotypes appearing in both CD4 and CD8 compartments existed, and their share was small.

TCRdb passed the 5' RACE reads through MiXCR, listing each CDR3 protein once. The repertoire holds some 260,000 distinct CDR3 sequences, with roughly 4.8% as singletons. The germline CDR1 and CDR2 sequences are MDHEN and SYDVKM. With V trimmed by 5 bases and J by 3 bases, 6 bases remained unmatched. The CDR3 totals 15 residues. At least ten counts were recorded for this clonotype. Antigen specificity is unknown. Specimen: CD4+ T cells sorted from PBMCs, collected on the day of the yellow fever booster vaccination. This chain connects TRBV28 to TRBJ1-1; 10 nucleotides line up with TRBD1. The receptor comes from a young man who received the YFV17D yellow fever vaccine. CDR3 sequence reads: CASSPRDRGHTEAFF. The CDR3 coding sequence is TGTGCCAGCAGTCCCCGGGACAGGGGCCACACTGAAGCTTTCTTT.